The rows below give T cell receptor beta chains drawn from one sample of a study of CD8+ T cells in alopecia areata. This table comes from immunoSEQ multiplex PCR, and its TCRdb copy is limited to in-frame clones, with some not included. In the table there are some 100,000 clones, 55% to 65% of which are singletons. Sample: CD4+ T cells sorted from blood. All receptors come from a human donor in good health. CDR3s include the opening cysteine and the closing phenylalanine or tryptophan. A D gene is named only where the DNA matches it firmly.

>TRBV29-1|.
CSVVYFYNEQFF
>TRBV9|.
CASSPVGVMVNEQFF
>TRBV7-3|.
CASSSRGASYNEQFF
>TRBV19|.
CASKPFSGNTIYF
>TRBV30|.
CAWSEAGASTDTQYF
>TRBV29-1|.
CSVETGTDTQYF
>TRBV30|.
CAWTREAFF
>TRBV6-5|.
CASSRGGGRAFF
>TRBV29-1|TRBD1
CSVARGDRAYEQYF
>TRBV6-5|TRBD1
CASSPYGQGAYGYTF
>TRBV4-1|.
CASSQGEETQYF
>TRBV5-1|.
CASSLNFRGDQETQYF
>TRBV2|.
CASTPPGPYEQYF
>TRBV7-2|TRBD1
CASSLARTGGTYGYTF
>TRBV19|.
CASSIGQGGGYTF
>TRBV5-1|.
CASSSFMTGANVLTF
>TRBV5-1|.
CASSFTGGDNQPQHF
>TRBV5-1|.
CASSLDETQYF
>TRBV7-2|.
CASSARRDTEETQYF
>TRBV5-1|TRBD1
CASSYGQATEAFF
>TRBV6-5|TRBD2
CASSSRSGRDEQFF
>TRBV29-1|.
CSHLGNRDEQFF
>TRBV29-1|TRBD1
CSVALGTGPQETQYF
>TRBV30|.
CAWSGYNRVGPQYF
>TRBV30|.
CAWRAPGPYYGYTF
>TRBV29-1|.
CSVGIDAQEPQHF
>TRBV5-4|TRBD1
CASSSGTGYPNTEAFF
>TRBV30|TRBD1
CAWSREGAGGNTIYF
>TRBV18|.
CASSPTGDDGYTF
>TRBV29-1|TRBD2
CSVEGGTSGGADTQYF
>TRBV12-5|TRBD1
CASGETGGGYEQYF
>TRBV30|.
CAWGARQETQYF
>TRBV7-2|TRBD2
CASSYTSGGARSYEQYF
>TRBV29-1|.
CSVLWGAGTGELFF
>TRBV5-1|.
CASKPPGRNTEAFF
>TRBV11-2|TRBD2
CASSSSLSGGAFEQFF
>TRBV10-3|.
CATSLGNTEAFF